This is a list of T cell receptor beta chains from one sample in a study of Tregs in tolerant kidney transplant recipients. Profiled with immunoSEQ multiplex PCR; TCRdb holds only in-frame clones, not every one. The sample has around 75,000 clones; 85% to 90% are singletons. The source was CD4+ T cells from blood, collected before the transplant. The receptors originated from a human donor who received a combined kidney and bone marrow transplant. Each CDR3 is given with its conserved first and last residue. A D gene is named only where the DNA matches it firmly. Size is stated for part of the rows, as once, few or many counts, or as a class when the clone is expanded.

TRBV20-1	TRBJ2-3	NA	NA	CSWAGDTQYF	TGCAGTTGGGCGGGGGATACGCAGTATTTT
TRBV7-9	TRBJ1-1	NA	few	CASSLDRSEAFF	TGTGCCAGCAGCTTAGATCGTTCCGAAGCTTTCTTT
TRBV15	TRBJ1-5	NA	NA	CATSRVRGGQPQHF	TGTGCCACCAGCAGAGTTAGGGGGGGTCAGCCCCAGCATTTT
TRBV6-4	TRBJ1-1	NA	NA	CASSARNTEAFF	TGTGCCAGCAGTGCCCGGAACACTGAAGCTTTCTTT
TRBV7-3	TRBJ2-6	TRBD1	once	CASSPRQGVAGANVLTF	TGTGCCAGCAGCCCACGACAGGGGGTCGCTGGGGCCAACGTCCTGACTTTC
TRBV28	TRBJ1-5	NA	NA	CASSFRRGGNQPQHF	TGTGCCAGCAGTTTTCGGCGGGGGGGAAATCAGCCCCAGCATTTT
TRBV13	TRBJ2-1	NA	NA	CASSFLDYYNEQFF	TGTGCCAGCAGCTTCCTCGACTACTACAATGAGCAGTTCTTC
TRBV7-6	TRBJ1-4	NA	NA	CASMGPLGEKLFF	TGTGCCAGCATGGGCCCTCTGGGTGAAAAACTGTTTTTT
TRBV5-1	TRBJ2-7	TRBD1	NA	CASRFGQGGSYEQYF	TGCGCCAGCAGGTTCGGACAGGGTGGTTCCTACGAGCAGTACTTC
TRBV6-5	TRBJ2-7	TRBD2	NA	CASNRGGSGNYEQYF	TGTGCCAGCAACCGCGGGGGGAGCGGGAACTACGAGCAGTACTTC
TRBV9	TRBJ2-2	TRBD2	NA	CASSQAGAGTGELFF	TGTGCCAGCAGCCAAGCGGGAGCAGGAACCGGGGAGCTGTTTTTT
TRBV28	TRBJ2-7	NA	NA	CASTSDIIYEQYF	TGTGCCAGCACCTCGGACATAATCTACGAGCAGTACTTC
TRBV7-3	TRBJ1-4	TRBD1	NA	CASSPGTGSGEKLFF	TGTGCCAGCAGCCCGGGGACAGGTTCGGGTGAAAAACTGTTTTTT
TRBV28	TRBJ1-4	TRBD1	NA	CASSTGTGAEKLFF	TGTGCCAGCAGTACCGGGACAGGAGCAGAAAAACTGTTTTTT
TRBV4-3	TRBJ2-2	NA	NA	CASSPDRGAGAVGELFF	TGCGCCAGCAGCCCAGATCGGGGGGCGGGGGCTGTCGGGGAGCTGTTTTTT
TRBV4-2	TRBJ2-7	TRBD2	NA	CASSHTAGTSGIPSYEQYF	TGTGCCAGCAGCCATACGGCCGGGACTAGCGGGATACCCTCCTACGAGCAGTACTTC
TRBV28	TRBJ2-5	TRBD1	NA	CASSSGQGASPHQTQYF	TGTGCCAGCAGTTCGGGACAGGGAGCTTCCCCGCATCAGACCCAGTACTTC
TRBV6-1	TRBJ2-1	NA	NA	CASSEWLAIYNEQFF	TGTGCCAGCAGTGAGTGGCTAGCCATATACAATGAGCAGTTCTTC
TRBV18	TRBJ2-7	TRBD1	NA	CASSRTGGNEQYF	TGTGCCAGCTCACGGACAGGGGGGAACGAGCAGTACTTC
TRBV9	TRBJ1-5	NA	NA	CASSVGGGQPQHF	TGTGCCAGCAGCGTAGGAGGTGGGCAGCCCCAGCATTTT
TRBV7-7	TRBJ2-3	NA	once	CASSSGLSTDTQYF	TGTGCTAGCAGCTCCGGACTATCCACAGATACGCAGTATTTT
TRBV13	TRBJ2-7	TRBD1	NA	CASGRGHLPYEQYF	TGTGCCAGCGGCAGGGGGCACCTCCCCTACGAGCAGTACTTC
TRBV9	TRBJ2-1	NA	NA	CASSPREKGYNEQFF	TGTGCCAGCAGCCCCCGGGAGAAGGGGTACAATGAGCAGTTCTTC
TRBV27	TRBJ2-1	NA	NA	CASSDSRSSYNEQFF	TGTGCCAGCAGTGACAGCAGGAGCTCCTACAATGAGCAGTTCTTC
TRBV6-6	TRBJ2-2	TRBD1	NA	CASSFPGQKNTGELFF	TGTGCCAGCAGTTTTCCGGGACAGAAGAACACCGGGGAGCTGTTTTTT
TRBV25-1	TRBJ1-2	TRBD1	NA	CASSESPGGTDYGYTF	TGTGCCAGCAGTGAATCTCCAGGGGGAACCGACTATGGCTACACCTTC
TRBV2	TRBJ1-5	NA	NA	CASSSGVLQPQHF	TGTGCCAGCAGCTCAGGGGTTCTCCAGCCCCAGCATTTT
TRBV6-1	TRBJ2-7	TRBD2	few	CASSSAGGPYEQYF	TGTGCCAGCAGTTCGGCGGGAGGGCCGTACGAGCAGTACTTC
TRBV20-1	TRBJ1-1	TRBD1	NA	CSARGDRGAFF	TGCAGTGCTAGAGGTGACAGGGGGGCTTTCTTT
TRBV19	TRBJ2-7	TRBD2	NA	CASRTGEGPYEQYF	TGTGCCAGTAGGACCGGGGAGGGCCCCTACGAGCAGTACTTC
TRBV25-1	TRBJ1-4	TRBD1	NA	CASSGGQGASEKLFF	TGTGCCAGCAGTGGAGGACAGGGGGCAAGTGAAAAACTGTTTTTT
TRBV5-1	TRBJ2-5	TRBD1	NA	CASSLASTGGGSVRETQYF	TGCGCCAGCAGCTTGGCCAGTACAGGGGGCGGGTCAGTTCGGGAGACCCAGTACTTC
TRBV29-1	TRBJ2-5	TRBD1	once	CSARTGQVRRETQYF	TGCAGCGCCCGTACCGGACAGGTCCGAAGGGAGACCCAGTACTTC
TRBV19	TRBJ1-2	NA	NA	CASSRGQLLANYGYTF	TGTGCCAGTAGTAGGGGACAACTGTTAGCTAACTATGGCTACACCTTC
TRBV2	TRBJ2-7	NA	few	CASKPAIREQYF	TGTGCCAGCAAGCCTGCCATAAGAGAGCAGTACTTC
TRBV5-1	TRBJ1-3	NA	NA	CASSLDSTAGDTIYF	TGCGCCAGCAGCTTGGATTCCACGGCGGGGGACACCATATATTTT
TRBV19	TRBJ2-3	TRBD2	NA	CASSTRTSGMSTDTQYF	TGTGCCAGTAGTACCCGGACTAGCGGGATGAGCACAGATACGCAGTATTTT
TRBV30	TRBJ2-6	NA	few	CAWSGGSTGFSGANVLTF	TGTGCCTGGAGTGGAGGGTCGACCGGTTTCTCTGGGGCCAACGTCCTGACTTTC
TRBV7-9	TRBJ1-3	NA	few	CASSPPIGASSGNTIYF	TGTGCCAGCAGCCCCCCGATAGGAGCTTCCTCTGGAAACACCATATATTTT
TRBV30	TRBJ1-5	NA	NA	CAWSGGGAQPQHF	TGTGCCTGGAGTGGGGGAGGGGCTCAGCCCCAGCATTTT
TRBV15	TRBJ1-5	TRBD1	NA	CATNKQGAGQPQHF	TGTGCCACCAACAAACAGGGGGCTGGGCAGCCCCAGCATTTT
TRBV6-5	TRBJ2-7	NA	NA	CASSYGIRGEYEQYF	TGTGCCAGCAGTTACGGCATCAGGGGCGAATACGAGCAGTACTTC
TRBV5-4	TRBJ2-7	TRBD1	NA	CASSLDRTGVNEQYF	TGTGCCAGCAGCCTCGACCGGACAGGGGTAAACGAGCAGTACTTC
TRBV19	TRBJ2-1	TRBD2	NA	CASARTVKLAGGNEQFF	TGTGCCAGCGCCAGGACGGTCAAGCTAGCGGGTGGAAATGAGCAGTTCTTC
TRBV28	TRBJ1-4	NA	NA	CASSFSQGPSEKLFF	TGTGCCAGCAGTTTTAGTCAGGGGCCCTCTGAAAAACTGTTTTTT
TRBV7-6	TRBJ1-1	NA	NA	CASSLKWAGGDTEAFF	TGTGCCAGCAGCTTAAAGTGGGCAGGAGGGGACACTGAAGCTTTCTTT
TRBV19	TRBJ2-7	NA	once	CASSPRRGRAVHYEQYF	TGTGCCAGTAGTCCCCGGAGGGGCCGGGCCGTTCACTACGAGCAGTACTTC
TRBV10-2	TRBJ2-7	TRBD2	few	CATRIAGGSYEQYF	TGCGCCACCCGAATAGCGGGAGGGTCCTACGAGCAGTACTTC
TRBV2	TRBJ1-5	NA	once	CASSGGGDSNQPQHF	TGTGCCAGCAGTGGAGGGGGAGATAGCAATCAGCCCCAGCATTTT
TRBV2	TRBJ2-3	TRBD1	NA	CASSEGTGFTDTQYF	TGTGCCAGCAGTGAAGGGACAGGGTTCACAGATACGCAGTATTTT
TRBV28	TRBJ2-2	TRBD1	NA	CASSPTGTGITGELFF	TGTGCCAGCAGTCCAACCGGGACAGGGATCACCGGGGAGCTGTTTTTT
TRBV7-2	TRBJ1-1	NA	NA	CASSRPQGSSTEAFF	TGTGCCAGCAGCCGTCCACAGGGATCATCCACTGAAGCTTTCTTT
TRBV11-2	TRBJ2-1	TRBD1	NA	CASSSSGTGDNEQFF	TGTGCCAGCAGCTCTTCCGGGACAGGGGACAATGAGCAGTTCTTC